Presented here are 26 T cell receptor beta chains from one specimen sequenced in a study of control samples from healthy donors and cancer patients. TCRdb's copy holds only in-frame clones and misses some; the assay was immunoSEQ multiplex PCR. The sample lists some 23,000 clones; 85% were seen once. The specimen sequenced was PBMCs. The receptors here all came from a man aged 60-69 years with head and neck cancer.

V usage is TRBV7-2 and J usage is TRBJ1-1; a weak D match, TRBD1 (5 bases). The CDR3 is 11 amino acids. Germline V CDR1 and CDR2: SGHTA, FQGNSA. Trimming removed 6 bases from V and 8 bases from J, with 10 bases in between. The CDR3 is CASSSRVEAFF. Here the CDR3 DNA reads TGTGCCAGCAGTTCCAGGGTCGAAGCTTTCTTT.

This clone was seen only once. The chain uses TRBV14 and TRBJ2-1; D is perhaps TRBD1 (7 bases). Germline CDR1 is SGHDN and CDR2 is FVKESK. This CDR3 contains 16 residues. The V and J ends lost 2 bases and 0 bases respectively, with 11 bases between them. CDR3 sequence: CASSQTGDSSYNEQFF. The CDR3 DNA sequence: TGTGCCAGCAGCCAAACGGGGGACAGCTCCTACAATGAGCAGTTCTTC.

This clone is a singleton in its sample. The genes are TRBV5-4 and TRBJ2-6, with D uncertain. V lost 4 bases and J 1 base, leaving 9 bases between the germline ends. CDR3 length: 15 residues. Germline assignment: CDR1 SGHNT and CDR2 YYREEE (reference sequence). The CDR3: CASSLQSSGANVLTF. DNA of the CDR3: TGTGCCAGCAGCCTACAGAGTTCTGGGGCCAACGTCCTGACTTTC. The full variable domain, completed using reference TRBV5-4 and TRBJ2-6, is ETGVTQSPTHLIKTRGQQVTLRCSSQSGHNTVSWYQQALGQGPQFIFQYYREEENGRGNFPPRFSGLQFPNYSSELNVNALELDDSALYLCASSLQSSGANVLTFGAGSRLTVL.

The CDR3 loop is CASSLFIAGAGNIQYF. CDR3 sequence (DNA): TGTGCCAGCAGTTTGTTTATAGCGGGAGCGGGAAACATTCAGTACTTC. V usage is TRBV27 and J usage is TRBJ2-4; 9 nucleotides align to TRBD2. V trimming: 3 bases; J trimming: 6 bases; junction bases outside the gene matches: 9. CDR3 length: 16 residues. Looked up from germline, CDR1 is MNHEY and CDR2 is SMNVEV (reference sequence).

This clone has only a few counts. The chain is built from TRBV5-1 and TRBJ1-5; D is ambiguous. The CDR3 has 13 amino acids. Trimming removed 0 bases from V and 4 bases from J, with 5 bases in between. Per germline, CDR1 SGHRS and CDR2 YFSETQ. For the CDR3, the DNA is TGCGCCAGCAGCTTGGATCCGAATCAGCCCCAGCATTTT. Residues: CASSLDPNQPQHF.

The genes are TRBV5-6 and TRBJ2-7, with D possibly matching TRBD1 (5 bases). The CDR3 runs to 12 residues. Trimming took off 5 bases at V and 3 bases at J, with 9 bases between the two ends. Per germline, CDR1 SGHDT and CDR2 YYEEEE. CDR3 sequence (DNA): TGTGCCAGCAGTCTGACAGACTACGAGCAGTACGTC. Protein: CASSLTDYEQYV.

There are a few counts of this clone. V usage is TRBV29-1 and J usage is TRBJ1-2; maybe TRBD1 (6 bases). The germline V gene has CDR1 SQVTM and CDR2 ANQGSEA. The CDR3 sequence is 12 residues long. V was pared by 5 bases and J by 8 bases, with 15 bases between. The CDR3 here is CSVITGFFGYTF. The DNA for the CDR3 is TGCAGCGTTATAACAGGGTTTTTCGGCTACACCTTC.

This chain links TRBV5-1 with TRBJ1-4, with 8 bases aligning to TRBD1. This CDR3 region has 16 residues. Germline assignment: CDR1 SGHRS and CDR2 YFSETQ. The junction had 11 bases not matched to a gene; V was cut back by 2 bases and J by 8 bases. This CDR3 is CASSLTGTGGLEKLFF. CDR3 DNA: TGCGCCAGCAGCTTAACCGGGACAGGAGGTTTGGAAAAACTGTTTTTT.

The chain links TRBV19 to TRBJ1-4; TRBD1 might be the D (5 bases). There are 16 residues in the CDR3. Germline CDR1 reads LNHDA; CDR2 reads SQIVND (reference sequence). V lost 3 bases and J lost 7, with 18 bases in between. The CDR3 is CASSMYQGEGGEKLFF. The CDR3 DNA follows: TGTGCCAGTAGTATGTACCAAGGGGAGGGAGGTGAAAAACTGTTTTTT.

This chain links TRBV5-6 with TRBJ1-1; D remains ambiguous. CDR3 length: 13 amino acids. V shed 3 bases and J shed 2 bases, with 8 bases lying between them. CDR1 and CDR2 (germline): SGHDT, YYEEEE. The CDR3 region has the DNA TGTGCCAGCAGCTCCCCGCGTAACACTGAAGCTTTCTTT. The encoded protein is CASSSPRNTEAFF. The whole variable domain, remainder taken from reference TRBV5-6 and TRBJ1-1, is DAGVTQSPTHLIKTRGQQVTLRCSPKSGHDTVSWYQQALGQGPQFIFQYYEEEERQRGNFPDRFSGHQFPNYSSELNVNALLLGDSALYLCASSSPRNTEAFFGQGTRLTVV.

This clone came up once. The V and J genes are TRBV6-5 and TRBJ1-5; D might be TRBD1 (6 bases). The germline V gene encodes CDR1 MNHEY and CDR2 SVGAGI. The CDR3 is 14 residues long. Trimming removed 9 bases at V and 2 bases at J, with 14 bases between. The CDR3 is CASEGGRGNQPQHF. CDR3 in DNA: TGTGCCAGTGAGGGGGGCCGCGGCAATCAGCCCCAGCATTTT.

The J gene is TRBJ1-5, the V gene TRBV28, with 7 bases aligning to TRBD1. The CDR3 extends over 17 amino acids. Losses at the gene ends were 0 bases for V and 0 bases for J; bases not matched to a gene: 5. CDR1 and CDR2 (germline): MDHEN, SYDVKM. CDR3 sequence reads: CASSLWRGTDSNQPQHF. DNA of the CDR3: TGTGCCAGCAGTTTATGGAGGGGGACAGATAGCAATCAGCCCCAGCATTTT.

The rearrangement uses TRBV6-5 and TRBJ2-3; D may be TRBD1 or TRBD2 (6 bases each). V was pared by 10 bases and J by 4 bases, with 15 bases between. Germline V gene lookup returns CDR1 MNHEY and CDR2 SVGAGI. This CDR3 is 13 amino acids long. CDR3 nucleotides: TGTGCCACGGGAAGGGGGGTCCCAGATACGCAGTATTTT. Encoded protein: CATGRGVPDTQYF.

This chain uses TRBV3-1 (or the pseudogene TRBV3-2) with TRBJ2-1; 7 bases agree with TRBD2. V lost 8 bases, J lost 7 bases, and 2 bases stayed unmatched. Germline CDR1 and CDR2: LGHDT and YNNKEL (reference sequence). There are 11 residues in the CDR3. DNA for the CDR3: TGTGCCAGCTCCGGGGGGAATGAGCAGTTCTTC. This gives the protein CASSGGNEQFF.

The chain carries TRBV7-9 and TRBJ2-7; 7 nucleotides agree with TRBD1. V shed 5 bases, J shed 6 bases, and the junction held 10 bases outside the gene matches. The CDR3 contains 14 residues. The germline V gene has CDR1 SEHNR and CDR2 FQNEAQ (reference sequence). CDR3 DNA sequence: TGTGCCAGCAGCCGACAGGGTACCCCGGGCGAGCAGTACGTC. Translation: CASSRQGTPGEQYV.

This rearrangement joins TRBV19 to TRBJ1-1; D is unresolved. Germline CDR1 is LNHDA and CDR2 is SQIVND (reference sequence). V was clipped by 3 bases and J by 1 base, with 9 bases between them. The CDR3 length is 14 residues. The CDR3 nucleotides are TGTGCCAGTAGTATGAGCCAAACGAACACTGAAGCTTTCTTT. It is translated as CASSMSQTNTEAFF.

This chain links TRBV6-6 with TRBJ2-3; no definite D call. V lost 6 bases and J 2 bases, leaving 6 bases between the germline ends. This CDR3 is 12 amino acids long. Germline lookup yields CDR1 MNHNY and CDR2 SVGAGI (reference sequence). CDR3 bases: TGTGCCAGCAGGGGCGACACAGATACGCAGTATTTT. Translation: CASRGDTDTQYF.

The chain couples TRBV6-5 to TRBJ2-7; 9 positions match TRBD2. After removal of 5 bases from V and 0 bases from J, the junction contained 5 bases not matched to a gene. The CDR3 is 15 amino acids. Germline assignment: CDR1 MNHEY and CDR2 SVGAGI. The CDR3 region is CASSREREDSYEQYF. CDR3 DNA: TGTGCCAGCAGTAGGGAGCGGGAGGACTCCTACGAGCAGTACTTC.

The chain recombines TRBV5-8 with TRBJ1-5; D is uncertain. This CDR3 contains 15 residues. Deletions cut 0 bases from V and 3 bases from J, with 10 bases between. Per germline, CDR1 SGHTS and CDR2 YDEGEE. CDR3 region: CASSLGERYNQPQHF. As DNA, the CDR3 is TGTGCCAGCAGCTTGGGAGAACGATACAATCAGCCCCAGCATTTT.

V and J are TRBV3-1 (or the pseudogene TRBV3-2) and TRBJ1-2; TRBD1 matches 8 bases. V was pared by 4 bases and J by 8 bases, with 9 bases of the junction left unmatched. The CDR3 is 14 residues long. From germline, CDR1 is LGHDT and CDR2 YNNKEL (reference sequence). As DNA, the CDR3 is TGTGCCAGCAGCCGTGACAGGGGTGTCAGAGGCTACACCTTC. Its translation: CASSRDRGVRGYTF.

V and J are TRBV19 and TRBJ2-7; 7 bases fit TRBD2. V shed 10 bases and J 5 bases; nucleotides not matched to a gene: 20. The germline V gene has CDR1 LNHDA and CDR2 SQIVND (reference sequence). The CDR3 extends over 16 amino acids. CDR3 amino acids: CATLSEEGGRANEQYF. CDR3 bases: TGTGCCACCCTTAGTGAAGAGGGAGGGAGGGCGAACGAGCAGTACTTC.

The chain combines TRBV7-6 with TRBJ2-1; D might be TRBD2 (5 bases). Germline CDR1 and CDR2: SGHVS and FNYEAQ. The CDR3 totals 12 residues. V dropped 5 bases and J dropped 6 bases, with 8 bases sitting between them. CDR3 bases: TGTGCCAGCAGCCCGGGGAGCAATGAGCAGTTCTTC. Protein sequence: CASSPGSNEQFF.

This clone was picked up one time. The chain links TRBV4-1 to TRBJ1-2; the match to TRBD1 covers 7 bases. Trimming at V came to 4 bases and at J to 3 bases, leaving 11 bases not matched to a gene. Germline CDR1 reads MGHRA; CDR2 reads YSYEKL. CDR3 length: 16 amino acids. The DNA for the CDR3 is TGCGCCAGCAGCCCGAGGGACGGCAGGGGGGACTATGGCTACACCTTC. Protein product: CASSPRDGRGDYGYTF.

The J gene is TRBJ1-4, the V gene TRBV6-5; tentatively, D is TRBD1 (5 bases). CDR1 MNHEY and CDR2 SVGAGI come from the germline V gene. The CDR3 has 13 residues. V lost 7 bases and J lost 3, with 9 bases in between. CDR3 DNA: TGTGCCAGCACAGGGCTAGCTAATGAAAAACTGTTTTTT. Translation gives CASTGLANEKLFF.

Only one count was recorded for this clone. V is TRBV18 and J is TRBJ1-5; D gene ambiguous. V was shortened by 3 bases and J by 5 bases, with 11 bases between the two germline ends. Per germline, CDR1 KGHSH and CDR2 LQKENI. CDR3 length: 14 residues. The CDR3 region is CASSPSRVDQPQHF. The DNA for the CDR3 is TGTGCCAGCTCACCTTCTCGGGTGGATCAGCCCCAGCATTTT. Based on the CDR3 plus reference TRBV18 and TRBJ1-5, the full variable domain is NAGVMQNPRHLVRRRGQEARLRCSPMKGHSHVYWYRQLPEEGLKFMVYLQKENIIDESGMPKERFSAEFPKEGPSILRIQQVVRGDSAAYFCASSPSRVDQPQHFGDGTRLSIL.

The chain combines TRBV30 with TRBJ2-7, with 8 bases fitting TRBD2. The CDR3 totals 14 residues. Germline CDR1 GTSNPN, CDR2 SVGIG (reference sequence). J was trimmed by 2 bases and V by 0 bases; bases with no gene match: 3. The CDR3 DNA sequence: TGTGCCTGGAGTGTTGGAGCGGGGGCCTACGAGCAGTACTTC. The encoded protein is CAWSVGAGAYEQYF.